Listed below are T cell receptor beta chains from one sample, sequenced in a study of blood T cell repertoires in COVID-19. Some clones are missing from TCRdb's copy, which holds only in-frame ones; the method was immunoSEQ multiplex PCR. The data show some 380,000 clones, with around 90% seen just once and roughly 2% held by the top ten. Source material: PBMCs or T cells enriched from blood (not recorded which). Source of these receptors: a woman between 35 and 50 years old with acute COVID-19. Each CDR3 is given with its conserved first and last residue. A D gene is named only where the DNA matches it firmly. Some rows have no size entry. The others give once, few or many, or a class for an expanded clone.

-	TRBD1	TRBJ1-1	TRBV19	TGTGCCAGTAGTCAGGGACAGGGGAACACTGAAGCTTTCTTT	CASSQGQGNTEAFF
-	TRBD1	TRBJ2-7	TRBV12-3/TRBV12-4	TGTGCCAGCAGTCGGGACAGGACCATCGAGCAGTACTTC	CASSRDRTIEQYF
-	-	TRBJ2-1	TRBV5-5	TGTGCCAGCAGCCAGGCGGGGTACAATGAGCAGTTCTTC	CASSQAGYNEQFF
-	-	TRBJ2-3	TRBV19	TGTGCCAGTAGTATAGCTCACCGGACAGCGACCACAGATACGCAGTATTTT	CASSIAHRTATTDTQYF
once	-	TRBJ1-3	TRBV18	TGTGCCAGCTCACCACTCCAGGGCCAGCAGGCTGGAAACACCATATATTTT	CASSPLQGQQAGNTIYF
-	-	TRBJ2-3	TRBV9	TGTGCCAGCAGCGTAGGCGGAGCAAGGAGCACAGATACGCAGTATTTT	CASSVGGARSTDTQYF
-	TRBD1	TRBJ2-5	TRBV5-1	TGCGCCAGCAGCTTGGGGGACAGGGCGGAAGGGGAGACCCAGTACTTC	CASSLGDRAEGETQYF
few	-	TRBJ1-6	TRBV6-5	TGTGCCAGCAGTTTCGCCGATCCAAAGAGAACACCCCTCCACTTT	CASSFADPKRTPLHF
few	-	TRBJ1-6	TRBV5-1	TGCGCCAGCAGGGACATCGACGACGGTTCACCCCTCCACTTT	CASRDIDDGSPLHF
-	-	TRBJ1-5	TRBV19	TGTGCCAGTAACCAAGGGGCAGCAAATCAGCCCCAGCATTTT	CASNQGAANQPQHF
-	-	TRBJ2-7	TRBV12-3/TRBV12-4	TGTGCCAGCAGTTTAGGGGGGCCTGAGCAGTACTTC	CASSLGGPEQYF
once	-	TRBJ2-2	TRBV5-1	TGCGCCAGCAGCTTGGACGGGGATCCTACGGGGGAGCTGTTTTTT	CASSLDGDPTGELFF
few	-	TRBJ1-1	TRBV4-1	TGCGCCAGCAGCCCCGTCCCGAACACTGAAGCTTTCTTT	CASSPVPNTEAFF
-	TRBD1	TRBJ1-1	TRBV4-1	TGCGCCAGCAGCCACCAAGACAGGGCCCGTATTGAAGCTTTCTTT	CASSHQDRARIEAFF
-	TRBD2	TRBJ2-1	TRBV5-6	TGTGCCAGCAGCTTGGCCGGACGGGGGGCCTACAATGAGCAGTTCTTC	CASSLAGRGAYNEQFF
-	-	TRBJ1-5	TRBV12-3/TRBV12-4	TGTGCCAGCGCCCAGGGAGGTAATCAGCCCCAGCATTTT	CASAQGGNQPQHF
-	-	TRBJ2-7	TRBV6-1	TGTGCCAGCAGTGTCCGACTCTTAACTTCCTCCTACGAGCAGTACTTC	CASSVRLLTSSYEQYF
-	-	TRBJ2-7	TRBV5-1	TGCGCCAGCAGCTTTTTCGCAGGGCCCTACGAGCAGTACTTC	CASSFFAGPYEQYF
-	-	TRBJ2-2	TRBV30	TGTGCCTGGAGTGTAGGCCTAGCGCAGACCGGGGAGCTGTTTTTT	CAWSVGLAQTGELFF
-	-	TRBJ2-5	TRBV7-7	TGTGCCAGCAGCTATCAGGACTCGGCGGGGGAGACCCAGTACTTC	CASSYQDSAGETQYF
-	-	TRBJ1-3	TRBV5-6	TGTGCCAGCAGCTTGGCTGGGCCGGAGGGGAACACCATATATTTT	CASSLAGPEGNTIYF
-	-	TRBJ1-4	TRBV14	TGTGCCAGCAGCCAAGGACAGACTAATGAAAAACTGTTTTTT	CASSQGQTNEKLFF
-	-	TRBJ2-1	TRBV9	TGTGCCAGCAGCCCCCGTAACTACAATGAGCAGTTCTTC	CASSPRNYNEQFF
-	TRBD1	TRBJ1-1	TRBV5-1	TGCGCCAGCAGCATAGGACAGGGGGGAGGGATGAACACTGAAGCTTTCTTT	CASSIGQGGGMNTEAFF
-	TRBD2	TRBJ2-5	TRBV7-7	TGTGCCAGCAGCTTAGGCGGGGGAGGACAAGAGACCCAGTACTTC	CASSLGGGGQETQYF
-	TRBD1	TRBJ1-6	TRBV30	TGTGCCTGGAGTGAGTACAGGGGATGGCCAAGCTCCTATAATTCACCCCTCCACTTT	CAWSEYRGWPSSYNSPLHF
-	-	TRBJ2-1	TRBV7-6	TGTGCCAGCAGCTTAGTGGCCAGGGCCAATGAGCAGTTCTTC	CASSLVARANEQFF
-	-	TRBJ1-5	TRBV19	TGTGCCAGTAGAGACACTTGGGATCAGCCCCAGCATTTT	CASRDTWDQPQHF
-	-	TRBJ1-2	TRBV9	TGTGCCAGCAGCGTAGCTCCCTTTGATCCAAAAGCTCACTATGGCTACACCTTC	CASSVAPFDPKAHYGYTF
-	-	TRBJ2-1	TRBV5-1	TGCGCCAGCAGCTTGGCCTCTGGCGGTGAGCAGTTCTTC	CASSLASGGEQFF
-	-	TRBJ1-1	TRBV2	TGTGCCAGCAGTGGGGGACTGCAGAACACTGAAGCTTTCTTT	CASSGGLQNTEAFF
-	TRBD1	TRBJ2-7	TRBV6-2/TRBV6-3	TGTGCCAGCAGTCAGTCCCGGGACAGGGTTGCCGAGCAGTACTTC	CASSQSRDRVAEQYF
few	-	TRBJ2-7	TRBV7-9	TGTGCCAGCAGCTCTACAAGGGAGGTTTACGAGCAGTACTTC	CASSSTREVYEQYF